The 9 T cell receptor beta chains presented below share a single source sample, sequenced in a study of type 1 regulatory T cells. TCRdb itself ran the reads through MiXCR, one entry per CDR3 protein. The sample consists of about 42,000 distinct CDR3 sequences, less than 15% of them appearing once. These TCRs' antigens remain unknown. Sequencing was carried out using cultured non-Tr1 T cells, either the whole culture or a sorted T cell fraction (not recorded which). All receptors come from a human donor in good health.

The V call is TRBV7-2, the J call TRBJ2-3, with TRBD2 as a possible D gene (6 bases). The CDR3 runs to 14 residues. Per the germline V gene, CDR1 is SGHTA and CDR2 is FQGNSA. Trimming pared 5 bases from V and 7 bases from J, leaving 16 bases between. CDR3 in DNA: TGTGCCAGCAGCCAAACCTTGGGGGGAAATACGCAGTATTTT. Amino acids: CASSQTLGGNTQYF.

There are many counts of this clonotype. The chain links TRBV29-1 to TRBJ2-1, with 11 positions matching TRBD2. This CDR3 is 14 amino acids long. Looked up from germline, CDR1 is SQVTM and CDR2 is ANQGSEA. Germline trimming cut 4 bases from V and 9 bases from J; bases unmatched to any gene: 8. In nucleotides, the CDR3 is TGCAGCGTTGGCTTAGCGGGAGGGAATAGTGAGCAGTTCTTC. Its translation: CSVGLAGGNSEQFF.

This clonotype was recorded many times. CDR3 sequence: CASSIREYNEQFF. CDR3 coding DNA: TGTGCCAGCAGCATCCGGGAGTACAATGAGCAGTTCTTC. The chain links TRBV12-3 or TRBV12-4 to TRBJ2-1, with a weak D call TRBD2 (6 bases). V was clipped by 6 bases and J by 4 bases, with 10 bases between them. The CDR3 sequence is 13 residues long.

Many counts were recorded for this clonotype. This chain connects TRBV9 to TRBJ1-3, with D hard to call. Trimming pared 0 bases from V and 4 bases from J, leaving 5 bases between. This CDR3 has 13 amino acids. Germline CDR1 and CDR2: SGDLS and YYNGEE. The CDR3 nucleotides read TGTGCCAGCAGCGTAGATTCAGGAAACACCATATATTTT. Translating it yields CASSVDSGNTIYF.

This clonotype was seen many times. The chain is built from TRBV20-1 and TRBJ1-5, with a weak D call TRBD1 (6 bases). This CDR3 has 17 residues. Trimming cost V 0 bases and J 2 bases, with 17 bases left between them. Germline V gene lookup returns CDR1 DFQATT and CDR2 SNEGSKA (reference sequence). The CDR3 protein is CSARDTGKGVGNQPQHF. CDR3 DNA: TGCAGTGCTAGAGACACAGGGAAAGGTGTGGGCAATCAGCCCCAGCATTTT.

This clonotype has ten or more counts. The CDR3 loop reads CASRGADERNYEQYF. CDR3 DNA: TGTGCCAGCAGAGGGGCCGACGAGCGGAACTACGAGCAGTACTTC. The V and J genes are TRBV28 and TRBJ2-7; D is possibly TRBD1 or TRBD2 (5 bases each). The CDR3 extends over 15 amino acids. V lost 6 bases and J lost 3, with 18 bases in between. Germline assignment: CDR1 MDHEN and CDR2 SYDVKM.

This clonotype came up many times. The chain recombines TRBV2 with TRBJ1-5, with 7 bases lining up with TRBD1. J gave up 6 bases and V 6 bases, and 5 bases lay outside the gene matches. The CDR3 has 13 amino acids. Germline CDR1 and CDR2: SNHLY and FYNNEI. The CDR3 reads CASSIDRVQPQHF. The CDR3 DNA reads TGTGCCAGCAGCATAGACAGGGTTCAGCCCCAGCATTTT.

Notes on this clonotype: A far larger clone is one base from this, pointing to a likely read error. The chain joins TRBV24-1 to TRBJ2-1, with D maybe TRBD2 (5 bases). Germline lookup yields CDR1 KGHDR and CDR2 SFDVKD. Trimming pared 3 bases from V and 13 bases from J, leaving 15 bases between. The CDR3 has 13 residues. CDR3 region: CATSDDGGETQFF. In nucleotides, the CDR3 is TGTGCCACCAGTGATGACGGAGGCGAGACCCAGTTCTTC.

Here the CDR3 DNA reads TGTGCCAGCGAAGGGACTAGCAACTATGAGCAGTTCTTC. Translation: CASEGTSNYEQFF. This chain links TRBV6-1 with TRBJ2-1, with TRBD2 identical over 9 bases. Germline lookup yields CDR1 MNHNS and CDR2 SASEGT. V was pared by 8 bases and J by 8 bases, with 7 bases of the junction left unmatched. The CDR3 covers 13 residues.